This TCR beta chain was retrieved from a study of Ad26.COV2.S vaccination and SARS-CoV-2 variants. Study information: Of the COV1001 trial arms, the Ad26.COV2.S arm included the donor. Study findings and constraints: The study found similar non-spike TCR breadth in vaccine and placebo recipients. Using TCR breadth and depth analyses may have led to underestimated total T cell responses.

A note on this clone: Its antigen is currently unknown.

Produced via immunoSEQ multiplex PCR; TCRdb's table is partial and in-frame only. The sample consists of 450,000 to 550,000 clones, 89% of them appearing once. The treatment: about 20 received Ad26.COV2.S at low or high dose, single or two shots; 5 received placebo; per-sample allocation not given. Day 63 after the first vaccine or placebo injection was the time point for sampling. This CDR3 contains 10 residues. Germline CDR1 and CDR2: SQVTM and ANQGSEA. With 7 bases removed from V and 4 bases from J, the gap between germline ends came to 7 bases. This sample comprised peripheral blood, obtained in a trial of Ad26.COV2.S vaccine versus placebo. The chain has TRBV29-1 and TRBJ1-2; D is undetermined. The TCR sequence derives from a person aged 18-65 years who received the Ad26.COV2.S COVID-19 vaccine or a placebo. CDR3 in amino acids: CSGFFYGYTF. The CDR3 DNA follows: TGCAGCGGTTTTTTCTATGGCTACACCTTC.